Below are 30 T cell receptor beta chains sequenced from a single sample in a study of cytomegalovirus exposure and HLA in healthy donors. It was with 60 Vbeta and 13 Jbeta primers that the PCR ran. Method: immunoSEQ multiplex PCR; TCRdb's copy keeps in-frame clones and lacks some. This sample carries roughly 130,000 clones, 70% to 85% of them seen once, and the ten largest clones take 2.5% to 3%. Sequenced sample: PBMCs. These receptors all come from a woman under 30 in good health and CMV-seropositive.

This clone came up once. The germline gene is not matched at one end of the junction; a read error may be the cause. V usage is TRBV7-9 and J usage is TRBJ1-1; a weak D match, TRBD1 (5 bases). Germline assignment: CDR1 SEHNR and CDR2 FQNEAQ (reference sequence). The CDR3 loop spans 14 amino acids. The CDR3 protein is CSSSSGSMNTEAFF. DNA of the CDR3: TGTTCCAGCAGCTCAGGGTCGATGAACACTGAAGCTTTCTTT.

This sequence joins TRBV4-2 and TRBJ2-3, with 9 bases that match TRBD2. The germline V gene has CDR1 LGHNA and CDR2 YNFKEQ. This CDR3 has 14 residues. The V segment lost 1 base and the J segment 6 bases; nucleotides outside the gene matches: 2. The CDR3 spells CASSQGLAGDTQYF. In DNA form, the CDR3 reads TGTGCCAGCAGCCAAGGTCTAGCGGGGGATACGCAGTATTTT.

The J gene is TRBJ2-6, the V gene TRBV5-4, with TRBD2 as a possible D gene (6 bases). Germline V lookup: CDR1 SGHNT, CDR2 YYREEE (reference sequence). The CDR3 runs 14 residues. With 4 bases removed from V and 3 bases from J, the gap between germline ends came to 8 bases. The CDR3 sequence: CASSGGLGANVLTF. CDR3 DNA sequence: TGTGCCAGCAGCGGAGGGCTTGGGGCCAACGTCCTGACTTTC.

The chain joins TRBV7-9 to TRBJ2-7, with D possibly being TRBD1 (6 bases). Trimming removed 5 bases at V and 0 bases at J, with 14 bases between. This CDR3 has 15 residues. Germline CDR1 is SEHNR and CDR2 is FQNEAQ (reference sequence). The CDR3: CASSPRTDSSYEQYF. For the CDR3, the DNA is TGTGCCAGCAGCCCCCGCACGGACAGCTCCTACGAGCAGTACTTC.

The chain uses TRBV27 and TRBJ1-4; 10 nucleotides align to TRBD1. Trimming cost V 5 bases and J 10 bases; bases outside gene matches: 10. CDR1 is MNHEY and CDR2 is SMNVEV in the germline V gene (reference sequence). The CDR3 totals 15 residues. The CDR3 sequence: CASSPLGTGELKLFF. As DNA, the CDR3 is TGTGCCAGCAGTCCCCTTGGGACAGGGGAACTAAAACTGTTTTTT.

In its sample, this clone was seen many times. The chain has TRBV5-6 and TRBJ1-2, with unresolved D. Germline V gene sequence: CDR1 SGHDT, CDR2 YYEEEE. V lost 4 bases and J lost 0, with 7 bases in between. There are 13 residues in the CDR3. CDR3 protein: CASSPTPNYGYTF. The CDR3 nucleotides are TGTGCCAGCAGCCCGACACCTAACTATGGCTACACCTTC. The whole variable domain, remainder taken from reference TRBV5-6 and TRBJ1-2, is DAGVTQSPTHLIKTRGQQVTLRCSPKSGHDTVSWYQQALGQGPQFIFQYYEEEERQRGNFPDRFSGHQFPNYSSELNVNALLLGDSALYLCASSPTPNYGYTFGSGTRLTVV.

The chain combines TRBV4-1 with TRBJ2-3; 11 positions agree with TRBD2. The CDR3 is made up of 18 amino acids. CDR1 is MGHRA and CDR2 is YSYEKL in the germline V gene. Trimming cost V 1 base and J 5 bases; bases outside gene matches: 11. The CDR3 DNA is TGCGCCAGCAGCCAAGGGTATTCTAGCGGGGGGCAGAGAGATACGCAGTATTTT. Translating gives CASSQGYSSGGQRDTQYF.

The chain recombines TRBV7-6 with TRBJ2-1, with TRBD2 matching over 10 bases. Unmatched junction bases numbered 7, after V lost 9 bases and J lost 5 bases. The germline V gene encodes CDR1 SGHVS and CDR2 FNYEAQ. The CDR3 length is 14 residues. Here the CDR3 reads CASTLAGTNNEQFF. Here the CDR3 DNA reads TGTGCCAGTACACTAGCGGGGACGAACAATGAGCAGTTCTTC.

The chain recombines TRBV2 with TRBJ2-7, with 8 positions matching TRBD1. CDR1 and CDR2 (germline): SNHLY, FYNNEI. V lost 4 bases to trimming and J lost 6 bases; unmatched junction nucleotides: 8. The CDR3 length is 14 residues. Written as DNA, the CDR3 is TGTGCCAGCAGTGGCGGACAGGGCCTGGGCGAGCAGTACTTC. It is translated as CASSGGQGLGEQYF.

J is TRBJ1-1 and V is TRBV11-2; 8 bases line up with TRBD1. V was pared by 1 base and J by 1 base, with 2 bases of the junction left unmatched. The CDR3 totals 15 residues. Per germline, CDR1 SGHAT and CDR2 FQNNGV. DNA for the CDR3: TGTGCCAGCAGCTTAGCAGGGGGCGGGAACACTGAAGCTTTCTTT. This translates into CASSLAGGGNTEAFF. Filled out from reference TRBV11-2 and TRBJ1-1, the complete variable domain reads EAGVAQSPRYKIIEKRQSVAFWCNPISGHATLYWYQQILGQGPKLLIQFQNNGVVDDSQLPKDRFSAERLKGVDSTLKIQPAKLEDSAVYLCASSLAGGGNTEAFFGQGTRLTVV.

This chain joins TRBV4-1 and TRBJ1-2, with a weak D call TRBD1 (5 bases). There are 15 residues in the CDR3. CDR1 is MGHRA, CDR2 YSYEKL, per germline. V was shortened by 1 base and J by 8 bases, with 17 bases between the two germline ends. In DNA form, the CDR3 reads TGCGCCAGCAGCCAAGGGCCGGGGGAAGTTATGGGCTACACCTTC. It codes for CASSQGPGEVMGYTF.

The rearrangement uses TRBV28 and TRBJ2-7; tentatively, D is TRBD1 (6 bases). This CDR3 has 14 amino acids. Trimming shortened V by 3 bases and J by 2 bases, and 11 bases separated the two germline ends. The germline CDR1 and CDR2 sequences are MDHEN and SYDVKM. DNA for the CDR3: TGTGCCAGCAGTTTGCGACAGGCCCCCTACGAGCAGTACTTC. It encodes CASSLRQAPYEQYF.

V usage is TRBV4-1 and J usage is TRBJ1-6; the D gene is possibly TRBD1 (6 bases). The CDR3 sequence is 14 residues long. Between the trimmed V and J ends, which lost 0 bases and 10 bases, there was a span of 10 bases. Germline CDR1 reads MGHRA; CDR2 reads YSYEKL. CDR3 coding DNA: TGCGCCAGCAGCCAAGAAGGGGACAACTCACCCCTCCACTTT. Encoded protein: CASSQEGDNSPLHF.

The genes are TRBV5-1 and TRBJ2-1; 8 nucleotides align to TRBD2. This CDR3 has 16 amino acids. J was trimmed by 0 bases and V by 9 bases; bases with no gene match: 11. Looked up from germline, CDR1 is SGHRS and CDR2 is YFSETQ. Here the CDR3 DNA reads TGCGCCACAAGAACGGGAGGGGGGGGCTCCTACAATGAGCAGTTCTTC. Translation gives CATRTGGGGSYNEQFF.

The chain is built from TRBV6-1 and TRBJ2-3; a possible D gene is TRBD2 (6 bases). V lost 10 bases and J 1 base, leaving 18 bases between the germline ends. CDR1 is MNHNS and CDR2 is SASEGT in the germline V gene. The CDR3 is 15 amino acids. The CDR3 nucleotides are TGTGCCACTTCCCCCCGGGACTCCCGCACAGATACGCAGTATTTT. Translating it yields CATSPRDSRTDTQYF.

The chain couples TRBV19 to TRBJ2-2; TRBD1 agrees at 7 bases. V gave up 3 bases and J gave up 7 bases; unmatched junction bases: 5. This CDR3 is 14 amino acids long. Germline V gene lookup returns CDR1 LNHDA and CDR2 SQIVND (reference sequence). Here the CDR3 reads CASSITGADGELFF. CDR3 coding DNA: TGTGCCAGTAGTATTACAGGGGCGGACGGGGAGCTGTTTTTT. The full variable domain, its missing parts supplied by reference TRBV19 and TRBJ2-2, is DGGITQSPKYLFRKEGQNVTLSCEQNLNHDAMYWYRQDPGQGLRLIYYSQIVNDFQKGDIAEGYSVSREKKESFPLTVTSAQKNPTAFYLCASSITGADGELFFGEGSRLTVL.

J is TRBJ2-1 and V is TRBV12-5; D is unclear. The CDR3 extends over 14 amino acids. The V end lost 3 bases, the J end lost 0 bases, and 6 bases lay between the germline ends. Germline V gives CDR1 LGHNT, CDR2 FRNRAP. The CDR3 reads CASGFPSSYNEQFF. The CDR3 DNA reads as TGTGCTAGTGGTTTCCCCAGCTCCTACAATGAGCAGTTCTTC.

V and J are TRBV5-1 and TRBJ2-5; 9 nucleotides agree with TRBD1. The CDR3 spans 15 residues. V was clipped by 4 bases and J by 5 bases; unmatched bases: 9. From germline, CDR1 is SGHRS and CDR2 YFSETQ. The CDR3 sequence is CASSPQGATSETQYF. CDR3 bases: TGCGCCAGCAGCCCACAGGGGGCGACCTCGGAGACCCAGTACTTC.

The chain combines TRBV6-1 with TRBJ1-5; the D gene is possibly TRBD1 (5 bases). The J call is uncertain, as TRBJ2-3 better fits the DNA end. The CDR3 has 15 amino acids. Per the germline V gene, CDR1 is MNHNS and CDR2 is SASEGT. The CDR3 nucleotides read TGTGCCAGCAGTGAAGCAGGGGATAGCAATCAGCCCCAGTATTTT. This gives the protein CASSEAGDSNQPQYF.

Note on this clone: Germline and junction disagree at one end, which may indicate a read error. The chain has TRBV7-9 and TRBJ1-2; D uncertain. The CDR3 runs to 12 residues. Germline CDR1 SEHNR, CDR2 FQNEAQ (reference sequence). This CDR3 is CSSSLGLAGYTF. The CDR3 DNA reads TGTTCCAGCAGCTTAGGGCTAGCGGGCTACACCTTC.

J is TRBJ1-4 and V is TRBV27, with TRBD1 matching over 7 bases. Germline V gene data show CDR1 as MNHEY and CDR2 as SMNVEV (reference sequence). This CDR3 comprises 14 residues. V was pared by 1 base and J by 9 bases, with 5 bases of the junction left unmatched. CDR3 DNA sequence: TGTGCCAGCAGTTTATTAGGGGGCGGTAAAAAACTGTTTTTT. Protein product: CASSLLGGGKKLFF.

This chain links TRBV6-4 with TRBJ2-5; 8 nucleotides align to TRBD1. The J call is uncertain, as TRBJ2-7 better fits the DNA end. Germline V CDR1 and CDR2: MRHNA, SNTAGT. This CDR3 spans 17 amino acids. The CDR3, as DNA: TGTGCCAGCAGTGACTGGACAGGGATAAGGGTTCGCCACGAGCAGTACTTC. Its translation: CASSDWTGIRVRHEQYF.

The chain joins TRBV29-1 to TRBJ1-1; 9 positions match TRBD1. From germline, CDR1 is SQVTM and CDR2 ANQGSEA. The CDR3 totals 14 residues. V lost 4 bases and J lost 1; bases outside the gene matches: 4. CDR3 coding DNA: TGCAGCGTTGGGACAGGGGTTTGGAACACTGAAGCTTTCTTT. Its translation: CSVGTGVWNTEAFF.

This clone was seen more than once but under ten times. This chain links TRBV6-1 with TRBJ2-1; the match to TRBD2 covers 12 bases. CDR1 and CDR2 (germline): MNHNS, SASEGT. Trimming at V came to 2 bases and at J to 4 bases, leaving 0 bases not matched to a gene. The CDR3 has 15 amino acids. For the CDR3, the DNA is TGTGCCAGCAGTGAAACTAGCGGGGGGTACAATGAGCAGTTCTTC. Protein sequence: CASSETSGGYNEQFF.

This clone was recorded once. Here the CDR3 reads CASSYLAGAGEQFF. The CDR3 coding sequence is TGTGCCAGCAGTTATCTAGCGGGGGCGGGTGAGCAGTTCTTC. The chain uses TRBV6-5 and TRBJ2-1, with 10 bases lining up with TRBD2. Germline V CDR1 and CDR2: MNHEY, SVGAGI. This CDR3 has 14 residues. With 3 bases clipped from V and 9 bases from J, the junction kept 5 bases outside the gene matches.

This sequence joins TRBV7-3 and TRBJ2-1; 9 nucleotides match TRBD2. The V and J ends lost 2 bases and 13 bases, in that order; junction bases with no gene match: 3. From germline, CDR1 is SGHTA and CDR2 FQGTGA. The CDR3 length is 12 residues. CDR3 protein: CASSLAGGPQFF. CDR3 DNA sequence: TGTGCCAGCAGCTTAGCGGGGGGGCCCCAGTTCTTC.

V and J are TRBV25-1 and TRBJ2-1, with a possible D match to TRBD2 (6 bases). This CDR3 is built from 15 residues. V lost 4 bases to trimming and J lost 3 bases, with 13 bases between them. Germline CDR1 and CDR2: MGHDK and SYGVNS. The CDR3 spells CASSGGAEVYNEQFF. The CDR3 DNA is TGTGCCAGCAGTGGCGGGGCAGAGGTCTACAATGAGCAGTTCTTC.

Here the CDR3 reads CASSEAPGGGGDPSWEQYF. The CDR3 bases are TGTGCCAGCAGTGAGGCCCCGGGTGGCGGGGGGGACCCCTCTTGGGAGCAGTACTTC. This rearrangement joins TRBV2 to TRBJ2-7, with 9 bases aligning to TRBD2. The CDR3 length is 19 residues. V lost 3 bases to trimming and J lost 7 bases; unmatched junction nucleotides: 22. CDR1 is SNHLY, CDR2 FYNNEI, per germline.

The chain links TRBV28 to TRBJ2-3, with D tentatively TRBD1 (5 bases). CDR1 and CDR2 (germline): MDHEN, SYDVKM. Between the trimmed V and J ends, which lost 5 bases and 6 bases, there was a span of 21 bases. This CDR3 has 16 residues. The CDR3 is CASSPRLGPLTDTQYF. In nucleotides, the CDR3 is TGTGCCAGCAGTCCCCGCCTGGGGCCCTTAACGGATACGCAGTATTTT.

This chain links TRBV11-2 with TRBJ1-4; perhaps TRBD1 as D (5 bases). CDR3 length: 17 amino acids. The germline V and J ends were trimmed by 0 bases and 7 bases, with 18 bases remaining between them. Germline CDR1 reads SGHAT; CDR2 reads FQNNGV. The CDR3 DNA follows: TGTGCCAGCAGCTTAGATTTGTTAGGGGCGCGGGGTGAAAAACTGTTTTTT. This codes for CASSLDLLGARGEKLFF.